What follows are 12 T cell receptor beta chains derived from one specimen sequenced in a study of cytomegalovirus exposure and HLA in healthy donors. This PCR relied on a set of 60 Vbeta primers and 13 Jbeta primers. Here immunoSEQ multiplex PCR was the method, and the copy in TCRdb shows in-frame clones only, minus some. Counted here are some 200,000 clones, approximately 65% occurring once; the ten biggest clones make up roughly 2.9%. The sequenced material came from PBMCs. These receptors were collected from a man aged 35 to 55 in good health and CMV-seronegative.

The chain is built from TRBV25-1 and TRBJ1-1; 8 nucleotides align to TRBD1. This CDR3 comprises 18 residues. Looked up from germline, CDR1 is MGHDK and CDR2 is SYGVNS. V was clipped by 3 bases and J by 0 bases; unmatched bases: 12. The CDR3 region has the DNA TGTGCCAGCAGTGAGTCCCCCCACAGGGGGATAATGAACACTGAAGCTTTCTTT. It translates to CASSESPHRGIMNTEAFF.

This rearrangement joins TRBV27 to TRBJ2-5; 10 positions match TRBD1. The tail of the sequence fits TRBJ2-7 better, so the J call may be wrong. The CDR3 runs to 13 residues. Germline V gene lookup returns CDR1 MNHEY and CDR2 SMNVEV (reference sequence). CDR3 bases: TGTGCCACCAGGGACAGGGGAAGACACGAGCAGTACTTC. Translating gives CATRDRGRHEQYF.

This clone has more than one count but fewer than ten. This chain links TRBV30 with TRBJ2-1; D may be TRBD2 (7 bases). Deletions cut 5 bases from V and 7 bases from J, with 21 bases between. Germline-derived CDR1 and CDR2 are GTSNPN and SVGIG (reference sequence). This CDR3 contains 15 residues. CDR3 nucleotides: TGTGCCTGGGGGGGAATAGGGGGGGGTAGGAATGAGCAGTTCTTC. It encodes CAWGGIGGGRNEQFF.

The rearrangement uses TRBV28 and TRBJ2-3; tentative D call: TRBD1 (6 bases). With 7 bases removed from V and 3 bases from J, the gap between germline ends came to 20 bases. Per germline, CDR1 MDHEN and CDR2 SYDVKM. CDR3 length equals 16 residues. As DNA, the CDR3 is TGTGCCAGCAATTCTCCACAGGGAGAGGGTACAGATACGCAGTATTTT. Protein: CASNSPQGEGTDTQYF. Drawing the rest from reference TRBV28 and TRBJ2-3, the complete variable domain is DVKVTQSSRYLVKRTGEKVFLECVQDMDHENMFWYRQDPGLGLRLIYFSYDVKMKEKGDIPEGYSVSREKKERFSLILESASTNQTSMYLCASNSPQGEGTDTQYFGPGTRLTVL.

The chain combines TRBV9 with TRBJ2-2; 7 bases agree with TRBD2. This CDR3 has 17 amino acids. The J segment lost 1 base and the V segment lost 3 bases, leaving 9 bases of the junction unmatched. The V gene's germline CDR1 is SGDLS and CDR2 YYNGEE. CDR3 DNA: TGTGCCAGCAGCGAGTTCCTGACTAGCAGGAACACCGGGGAGCTGTTTTTT. Residues: CASSEFLTSRNTGELFF. Based on the CDR3 plus reference TRBV9 and TRBJ2-2, the full variable domain is DSGVTQTPKHLITATGQRVTLRCSPRSGDLSVYWYQQSLDQGLQFLIQYYNGEERAKGNILERFSAQQFPDLHSELNLSSLELGDSALYFCASSEFLTSRNTGELFFGEGSRLTVL.

The chain's CDR3 is CASSFGGQTSGNTIYF. CDR3 bases: TGTGCCAGCAGCTTCGGCGGGCAGACCTCTGGAAACACCATATATTTT. This chain joins TRBV7-6 and TRBJ1-3; D is uncertain. CDR1 is SGHVS, CDR2 FNYEAQ, per germline. The CDR3 contains 16 residues. V dropped 3 bases and J dropped 0 bases, with 12 bases sitting between them.

The chain combines TRBV30 with TRBJ2-2; TRBD1 agrees at 9 bases. The germline V gene encodes CDR1 GTSNPN and CDR2 SVGIG (reference sequence). The length of the CDR3 is 14 residues. With 3 bases clipped from V and 6 bases from J, the junction kept 5 bases outside the gene matches. The CDR3 reads CAWRNTGGPGELFF. CDR3 sequence (DNA): TGTGCCTGGAGGAATACAGGGGGCCCCGGGGAGCTGTTTTTT.

The chain has TRBV6-5 and TRBJ2-3, with D perhaps TRBD2 (5 bases). The CDR3 loop spans 16 amino acids. V was trimmed by 4 bases and J by 2 bases, leaving 16 bases between them. Germline assignment: CDR1 MNHEY and CDR2 SVGAGI. The DNA for the CDR3 is TGTGCCAGCAGTTTAGGGCGGGTTCCCTCCACAGATACGCAGTATTTT. This gives the protein CASSLGRVPSTDTQYF.

V usage is TRBV4-1 and J usage is TRBJ2-1; 9 positions match TRBD2. This CDR3 has 16 residues. CDR1 is MGHRA and CDR2 is YSYEKL in the germline V gene. Trimming cost V 1 base and J 7 bases; bases outside gene matches: 8. CDR3 loop: CASSQVGSGRLNEQFF. The CDR3 nucleotides read TGCGCCAGCAGCCAAGTGGGTAGCGGGAGATTGAATGAGCAGTTCTTC.

Within the sample, this clone is medium-sized (0.01 to 0.1%). The genes are TRBV2 and TRBJ2-3; 15 bases match TRBD2. Looked up from germline, CDR1 is SNHLY and CDR2 is FYNNEI. The length of the CDR3 is 14 residues. The V gene end was trimmed by 9 bases and the J gene end by 5 bases; junction bases not matched to a gene: 3. CDR3 nucleotide sequence: TGTGCCAGACAGGGACTAGCGGGAGGAGATACGCAGTATTTT. Protein sequence: CARQGLAGGDTQYF. Supplemented by reference TRBV2 and TRBJ2-3, the full variable domain reads EPEVTQTPSHQVTQMGQEVILRCVPISNHLYFYWYRQILGQKVEFLVSFYNNEISEKSEIFDDQFSVERPDGSNFTLKIRSTKLEDSAMYFCARQGLAGGDTQYFGPGTRLTVL.

This clone was seen a handful of times. The J gene is TRBJ2-3, the V gene TRBV6-1; D possibly corresponds to TRBD2 (5 bases). V lost 3 bases, J lost 2 bases, and 12 bases lay in between. Germline V gene lookup returns CDR1 MNHNS and CDR2 SASEGT. This CDR3 contains 15 residues. DNA for the CDR3: TGTGCCAGCAGTGACCTAGCCTCAAACACAGATACGCAGTATTTT. Amino acids: CASSDLASNTDTQYF.

V gene TRBV7-2 combines with J gene TRBJ2-1; possibly TRBD2 for D (5 bases). V was cut by 3 bases and J by 9 bases, with 12 bases left in between. Germline V CDR1 and CDR2: SGHTA, FQGNSA. This CDR3 is built from 13 residues. The CDR3 reads CASSFSRASEQFF. The DNA for the CDR3 is TGTGCCAGCAGCTTCTCGCGGGCTTCTGAGCAGTTCTTC.